One sample yielded the 29 T cell receptor beta chains listed below, sequenced in a study of cytotoxic CD8 clonotypes in ibrutinib-treated CLL. Generated by immunoSEQ multiplex PCR, the TCRdb table keeps only in-frame clones and is missing some. The profile covers about 21,000 clones, with 70% to 80% appearing a single time and 20% to 30% taken by the ten largest. The sample was PBMCs, taken before ibrutinib treatment. Receptors were obtained from a human donor with chronic lymphocytic leukemia.

The V call is TRBV20-1, the J call TRBJ1-5; no clear D. Trimming took 5 bases from V and 6 from J, leaving 5 bases between them. CDR1 DFQATT and CDR2 SNEGSKA come from the germline V gene (reference sequence). CDR3 length equals 10 residues. Written as DNA, the CDR3 is TGCAGTGCTTCTCGTCAGCCCCAGCATTTT. Amino acids: CSASRQPQHF.

In DNA, the CDR3 is TGTGCCAGCAGCTCCGTCCTTGGGTACACTGAAGCTTTCTTT. It translates to CASSSVLGYTEAFF. This chain joins TRBV5-6 and TRBJ1-1; D remains unclear. V lost 3 bases to trimming and J lost 3 bases, with 12 bases between them. The CDR3 has 14 amino acids. CDR1 is SGHDT and CDR2 is YYEEEE in the germline V gene.

The genes are TRBV9 and TRBJ2-1, with 10 nucleotides matching TRBD2. The CDR3 consists of 17 residues. V was clipped by 0 bases and J by 6 bases; unmatched bases: 9. In germline, CDR1 is SGDLS, CDR2 YYNGEE. CDR3 in DNA: TGTGCCAGCAGCGTAGCCCTAGCGGGAGTCATCCTCAATGAGCAGTTCTTC. Translating gives CASSVALAGVILNEQFF.

V is TRBV18 and J is TRBJ1-1; D is unclear. Trimming pared 5 bases from V and 1 base from J, leaving 5 bases between. The CDR3 is 12 residues long. The germline gives CDR1 KGHSH, CDR2 LQKENI. For the CDR3, the DNA is TGTGCCAGCTCAACAGCGAACACTGAAGCTTTCTTT. It is translated as CASSTANTEAFF.

V and J are TRBV5-6 and TRBJ2-1, with 15 positions matching TRBD2. The CDR3 length is 19 residues. Losses at the gene ends were 1 base for V and 9 bases for J; bases not matched to a gene: 14. Per the germline V gene, CDR1 is SGHDT and CDR2 is YYEEEE. The CDR3 DNA reads as TGTGCCAGCAGCTTGCGGGGACTAGCGGGAGGACGGGGCTTTCGTGAGCAGTTCTTC. Protein product: CASSLRGLAGGRGFREQFF.

This chain joins TRBV15 and TRBJ1-3; D gene ambiguous. The CDR3 loop spans 19 amino acids. Trimming removed 0 bases at V and 2 bases at J, with 20 bases between. The V gene's germline CDR1 is LNHNV and CDR2 YYDKDF (reference sequence). Written as DNA, the CDR3 is TGTGCCACCAGCAGAGATAGTCGACGTACATGGGAAACTGGAAACACCATATATTTT. Translating it yields CATSRDSRRTWETGNTIYF. Using reference TRBV15 and TRBJ1-3 for the parts outside the CDR3, the full variable domain is DAMVIQNPRYQVTQFGKPVTLSCSQTLNHNVMYWYQQKSSQAPKLLFHYYDKDFNNEADTPDNFQSRRPNTSFCFLDIRSPGLGDTAMYLCATSRDSRRTWETGNTIYFGEGSWLTVV.

The CDR3 is CASSPEGNTDTQYF. CDR3 coding DNA: TGTGCCAGCAGCCCTGAGGGGAACACAGATACGCAGTATTTT. The rearrangement joins TRBV6-4 to TRBJ2-3; D possibly matches TRBD1 or TRBD2 (5 bases each). The CDR3 extends over 14 amino acids. V dropped 6 bases and J dropped 2 bases, with 12 bases sitting between them. Germline values: CDR1 MRHNA, CDR2 SNTAGT.

This chain joins TRBV30 and TRBJ1-5; 7 nucleotides agree with TRBD1. The V gene end was trimmed by 1 base and the J gene end by 3 bases; junction bases not matched to a gene: 3. Germline values: CDR1 GTSNPN, CDR2 SVGIG (reference sequence). The CDR3 consists of 14 residues. CDR3 DNA sequence: TGTGCCTGGAGTGGAGGACAGGTCAATCAGCCCCAGCATTTT. This gives the protein CAWSGGQVNQPQHF.

This rearrangement joins TRBV6-6 to TRBJ1-1; D gene uncertain. This CDR3 is built from 15 residues. Germline CDR1 MNHNY, CDR2 SVGAGI (reference sequence). The V gene lost 6 bases and the J gene lost 5 bases, with 19 bases spanning the gap. As DNA, the CDR3 is TGTGCCAGCAGGCCCCTCCTGGGAAGCGGGACTGAAGCTTTCTTT. Protein product: CASRPLLGSGTEAFF.

Notes on this clone: One end of the junction is discordant with germline, which a read error may explain. The chain links TRBV7-2 to TRBJ1-1; the D is unclear. CDR1 SGHTA and CDR2 FQGNSA come from the germline V gene. The CDR3 runs 13 residues. The CDR3 sequence is CASSPMRNTEAFF. CDR3 nucleotides: TGCGCCAGCAGCCCCATGAGGAACACTGAAGCTTTCTTT.

V is TRBV6-1 and J is TRBJ1-5, with D possibly TRBD1 on 5 matching bases. V was shortened by 8 bases and J by 2 bases, with 10 bases between the two germline ends. CDR1 is MNHNS, CDR2 SASEGT, per germline. There are 13 residues in the CDR3. The CDR3 sequence is CASFGGGNQPQHF. CDR3 DNA sequence: TGTGCCAGCTTCGGGGGGGGCAATCAGCCCCAGCATTTT.

The V gene is TRBV7-2, the J gene TRBJ2-1; TRBD1 or TRBD2 may be the D gene (5 bases each). The germline V gene encodes CDR1 SGHTA and CDR2 FQGNSA. V was trimmed by 1 base and J by 7 bases, leaving 14 bases between them. CDR3 length equals 15 residues. CDR3 amino acids: CASSLGRSRENEQFF. Here the CDR3 DNA reads TGTGCCAGCAGCTTAGGCCGATCCAGGGAGAATGAGCAGTTCTTC. Based on the CDR3 plus reference TRBV7-2 and TRBJ2-1, the full variable domain is GAGVSQSPSNKVTEKGKDVELRCDPISGHTALYWYRQSLGQGLEFLIYFQGNSAPDKSGLPSDRFSAERTGGSVSTLTIQRTQQEDSAVYLCASSLGRSRENEQFFGPGTRLTVL.

In DNA, the CDR3 is TGTGCCAGCTCACGGGGACAGGGGCGAACTAATGAAAAACTGTTTTTT. Translated, it gives CASSRGQGRTNEKLFF. This chain connects TRBV18 to TRBJ1-4; TRBD1 matches at 10 bases. Germline V gene sequence: CDR1 KGHSH, CDR2 LQKENI. After removal of 4 bases from V and 1 base from J, the junction contained 3 bases not matched to a gene. The CDR3 consists of 16 residues.

The chain joins TRBV19 to TRBJ1-1, with TRBD1 matching over 7 bases. J lost 0 bases, V lost 5 bases, and 3 bases had no gene match. Germline loops: CDR1 LNHDA, CDR2 SQIVND (reference sequence). The length of the CDR3 is 14 residues. The CDR3 DNA reads as TGTGCCAGTAGTCAGGACAGGCTGAACACTGAAGCTTTCTTT. This gives the protein CASSQDRLNTEAFF.

The gene calls are TRBV27 and TRBJ2-7; TRBD1 matches 7 bases. With 5 bases clipped from V and 4 bases from J, the junction kept 11 bases outside the gene matches. The CDR3 is 15 residues long. CDR1 is MNHEY and CDR2 is SMNVEV in the germline V gene (reference sequence). The CDR3: CASSRYTGVVYEQYF. DNA of the CDR3: TGTGCCAGCAGTCGTTACACAGGGGTCGTTTACGAGCAGTACTTC.

This chain uses TRBV7-2 with TRBJ2-3; D is unresolved. V dropped 4 bases and J dropped 3 bases, with 8 bases sitting between them. CDR1 and CDR2 from the germline V gene are SGHTA and FQGNSA. The CDR3 length is 13 residues. In DNA form, the CDR3 reads TGTGCCAGCAGCTCCCTCCGAACAGATACGCAGTATTTT. Protein sequence: CASSSLRTDTQYF.

The chain recombines TRBV28 with TRBJ2-7, with 13 bases identical to TRBD2. V was pared by 7 bases and J by 6 bases, with 6 bases of the junction left unmatched. Looked up from germline, CDR1 is MDHEN and CDR2 is SYDVKM. The CDR3 is made up of 14 amino acids. CDR3 sequence reads: CASTIGTSGIEQYF. CDR3 DNA: TGTGCCAGCACCATCGGGACTAGCGGGATCGAGCAGTACTTC.

This clone is classed as medium-sized (0.01 to 0.1%). The chain combines TRBV29-1 with TRBJ2-1; the match to TRBD2 covers 8 bases. The CDR3 spans 15 residues. CDR1 and CDR2 (germline): SQVTM, ANQGSEA. V shed 6 bases and J 0 bases; nucleotides not matched to a gene: 7. The chain's CDR3 is CSVGSAGGSYNEQFF. DNA for the CDR3: TGCAGCGTCGGGTCGGCGGGAGGCTCCTACAATGAGCAGTTCTTC.

The chain links TRBV6-1 to TRBJ2-7; the D gene is possibly TRBD1 (6 bases). Trimming took off 6 bases at V and 0 bases at J, with 12 bases between the two ends. Germline CDR1 reads MNHNS; CDR2 reads SASEGT. CDR3 size: 14 residues. CDR3 nucleotides: TGTGCCAGCAGCCGACCGGGACACTCCTACGAGCAGTACTTC. It specifies CASSRPGHSYEQYF.

V is TRBV9 and J is TRBJ2-5, with 8 nucleotides matching TRBD1. CDR3 size: 16 residues. Germline V CDR1 and CDR2: SGDLS, YYNGEE. J gave up 2 bases and V 4 bases, and 10 bases lay outside the gene matches. In DNA form, the CDR3 reads TGTGCCAGCAGCCCAGACAGGGGTAGATTACAAGAGACCCAGTACTTC. Protein sequence: CASSPDRGRLQETQYF.

The chain employs TRBV19 and TRBJ1-5; possibly TRBD1 for D (6 bases). The CDR3 totals 15 residues. The germline V and J ends were trimmed by 5 bases and 4 bases, with 15 bases remaining between them. The germline V gene encodes CDR1 LNHDA and CDR2 SQIVND (reference sequence). The CDR3 loop is CASSPQGQPNQPQHF. CDR3 nucleotides: TGTGCCAGTAGTCCGCAAGGACAGCCTAATCAGCCCCAGCATTTT.

This chain links TRBV28 with TRBJ2-2; D may be TRBD1 (7 bases). V lost 0 bases, J lost 5 bases, and 13 bases lay in between. In germline, CDR1 is MDHEN, CDR2 SYDVKM. The CDR3 extends over 16 amino acids. The CDR3 DNA is TGTGCCAGCAGTTTATGGGGTCAGGGGGGTACCGGGGAGCTGTTTTTT. As protein: CASSLWGQGGTGELFF.

J is TRBJ1-2 and V is TRBV4-1; D is unclear. Trimming left V 5 bases short and J 2 bases short, with 6 bases between. The CDR3 sequence is 12 residues long. Germline-derived CDR1 and CDR2 are MGHRA and YSYEKL. The CDR3 nucleotides are TGCGCCAGCAGCATGGACAACTATGGCTACACCTTC. Translation: CASSMDNYGYTF.

The J gene is TRBJ1-1, the V gene TRBV7-6; TRBD1 might be the D (6 bases). The germline V gene has CDR1 SGHVS and CDR2 FNYEAQ. The CDR3 loop spans 14 amino acids. The ends were cut back, 5 bases at V and 2 bases at J, with 12 bases in the middle. The CDR3 DNA sequence: TGTGCCAGCAGCAAAGAAGGGGGAAACACTGAAGCTTTCTTT. Encoded protein: CASSKEGGNTEAFF. Variable domain in full (rest from reference TRBV7-6 and TRBJ1-1): GAGVSQSPRYKVTKRGQDVALRCDPISGHVSLYWYRQALGQGPEFLTYFNYEAQQDKSGLPNDRFSAERPEGSISTLTIQRTEQRDSAMYRCASSKEGGNTEAFFGQGTRLTVV.

This clone was recorded only once. The rearrangement links TRBV7-2 to TRBJ2-5; the D gene is possibly TRBD1 (6 bases). The CDR3 runs 16 residues. Deletions cut 1 base from V and 5 bases from J, with 17 bases between. Per the germline V gene, CDR1 is SGHTA and CDR2 is FQGNSA. The CDR3 spells CASSLGGHPKKETQYF. The CDR3 nucleotides read TGTGCCAGCAGCTTAGGGGGACACCCAAAAAAGGAGACCCAGTACTTC.

This sequence joins TRBV5-5 and TRBJ2-1, with D perhaps given as TRBD1 or TRBD2 (10 bases each). The CDR3 is 19 residues long. The germline V and J ends were trimmed by 5 bases and 8 bases, with 32 bases remaining between them. The germline V gene encodes CDR1 SGHKS and CDR2 YYEKEE (reference sequence). CDR3 protein: CASRPQTGGRAGGPDEQFF. CDR3 in DNA: TGTGCCAGCAGGCCCCAGACAGGGGGCCGAGCGGGAGGGCCGGATGAGCAGTTCTTC.

The genes are TRBV30 and TRBJ1-5; 7 positions agree with TRBD1. The V gene end was trimmed by 2 bases and the J gene end by 6 bases; junction bases not matched to a gene: 10. There are 15 residues in the CDR3. CDR1 is GTSNPN and CDR2 is SVGIG in the germline V gene (reference sequence). CDR3 coding DNA: TGTGCCTGGAGTCTCCGGACAGGCCTAGGTCAGCCCCAGCATTTT. Translated, it gives CAWSLRTGLGQPQHF.

This clone showed up just a few times. The chain employs TRBV7-2 and TRBJ2-7; 14 nucleotides match TRBD2. After removal of 5 bases from V and 0 bases from J, the junction contained 12 bases not matched to a gene. This CDR3 is 19 amino acids long. Germline CDR1 SGHTA, CDR2 FQGNSA. The CDR3 DNA sequence: TGTGCCAGCAGCCGCATCGGACTAGCGGGAGGATCGAGCTCCTACGAGCAGTACTTC. Protein sequence: CASSRIGLAGGSSSYEQYF.

This chain connects TRBV5-4 to TRBJ1-1; the D gene is possibly TRBD1 (5 bases). The CDR3 loop spans 13 amino acids. Per the germline V gene, CDR1 is SGHNT and CDR2 is YYREEE (reference sequence). Trimming removed 0 bases at V and 5 bases at J, with 8 bases between. CDR3 in DNA: TGTGCCAGCAGCTTGGGGGGGGTTACTGAAGCTTTCTTT. Translation gives CASSLGGVTEAFF.